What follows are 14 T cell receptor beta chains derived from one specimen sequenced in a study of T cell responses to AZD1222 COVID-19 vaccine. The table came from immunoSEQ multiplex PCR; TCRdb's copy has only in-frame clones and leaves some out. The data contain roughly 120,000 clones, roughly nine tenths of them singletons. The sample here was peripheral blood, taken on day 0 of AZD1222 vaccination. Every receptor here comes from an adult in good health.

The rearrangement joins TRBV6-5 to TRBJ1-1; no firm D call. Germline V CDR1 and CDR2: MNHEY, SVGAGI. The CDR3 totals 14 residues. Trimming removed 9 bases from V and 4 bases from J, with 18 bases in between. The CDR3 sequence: CASTTGNEVTEAFF. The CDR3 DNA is TGTGCCAGTACGACGGGCAACGAGGTCACTGAAGCTTTCTTT.

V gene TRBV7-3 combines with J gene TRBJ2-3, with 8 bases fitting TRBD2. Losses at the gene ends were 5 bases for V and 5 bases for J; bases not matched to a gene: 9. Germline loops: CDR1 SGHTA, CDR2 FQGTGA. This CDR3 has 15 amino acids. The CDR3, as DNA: TGTGCCAGCAGCGATAACGGGGGGGCCGTAGATACGCAGTATTTT. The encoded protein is CASSDNGGAVDTQYF. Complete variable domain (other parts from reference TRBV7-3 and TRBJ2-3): GAGVSQTPSNKVTEKGKYVELRCDPISGHTALYWYRQSLGQGPEFLIYFQGTGAADDSGLPNDRFFAVRPEGSVSTLKIQRTERGDSAVYLCASSDNGGAVDTQYFGPGTRLTVL.

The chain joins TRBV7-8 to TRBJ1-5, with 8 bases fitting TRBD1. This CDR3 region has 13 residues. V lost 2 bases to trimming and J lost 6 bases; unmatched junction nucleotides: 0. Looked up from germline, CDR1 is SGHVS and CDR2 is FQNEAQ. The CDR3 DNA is TGTGCCAGCAGCTTACAGGGGGCTCAGCCCCAGCATTTT. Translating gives CASSLQGAQPQHF.

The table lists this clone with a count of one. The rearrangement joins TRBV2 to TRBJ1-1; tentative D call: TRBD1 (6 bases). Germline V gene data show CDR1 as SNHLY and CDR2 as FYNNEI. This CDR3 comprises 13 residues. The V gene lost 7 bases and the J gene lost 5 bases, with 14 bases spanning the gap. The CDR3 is CASTDRRGTEAFF. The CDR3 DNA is TGTGCCAGCACCGACAGGAGGGGGACTGAAGCTTTCTTT.

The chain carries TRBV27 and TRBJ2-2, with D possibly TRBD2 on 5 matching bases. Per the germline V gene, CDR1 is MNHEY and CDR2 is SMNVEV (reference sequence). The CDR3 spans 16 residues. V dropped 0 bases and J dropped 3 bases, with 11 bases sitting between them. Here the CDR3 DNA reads TGTGCCAGCAGTTTATCCGGGCGGGCGGACACCGGGGAGCTGTTTTTT. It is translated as CASSLSGRADTGELFF.

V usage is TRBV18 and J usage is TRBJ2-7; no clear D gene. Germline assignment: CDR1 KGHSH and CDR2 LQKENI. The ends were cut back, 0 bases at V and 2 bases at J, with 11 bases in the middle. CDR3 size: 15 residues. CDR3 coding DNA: TGTGCCAGCTCACCACCGGGTCCCCACCCCTACGAGCAGTACTTC. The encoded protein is CASSPPGPHPYEQYF. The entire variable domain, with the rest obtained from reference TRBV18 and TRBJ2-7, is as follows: NAGVMQNPRHLVRRRGQEARLRCSPMKGHSHVYWYRQLPEEGLKFMVYLQKENIIDESGMPKERFSAEFPKEGPSILRIQQVVRGDSAAYFCASSPPGPHPYEQYFGPGTRLTVT.

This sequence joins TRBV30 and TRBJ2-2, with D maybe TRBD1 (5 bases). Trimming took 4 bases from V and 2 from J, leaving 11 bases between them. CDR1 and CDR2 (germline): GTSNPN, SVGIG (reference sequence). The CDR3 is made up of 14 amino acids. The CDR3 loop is CAWKFGQNTGELFF. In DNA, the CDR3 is TGTGCCTGGAAGTTTGGACAAAACACCGGGGAGCTGTTTTTT.

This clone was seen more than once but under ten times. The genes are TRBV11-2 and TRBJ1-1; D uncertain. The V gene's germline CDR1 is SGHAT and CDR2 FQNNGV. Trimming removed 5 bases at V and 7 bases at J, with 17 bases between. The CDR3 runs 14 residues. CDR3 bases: TGTGCCAGCAGCGAACAGCTCTCGGCGGGTGAAGCTTTCTTT. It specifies CASSEQLSAGEAFF. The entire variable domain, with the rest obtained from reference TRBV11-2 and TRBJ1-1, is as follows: EAGVAQSPRYKIIEKRQSVAFWCNPISGHATLYWYQQILGQGPKLLIQFQNNGVVDDSQLPKDRFSAERLKGVDSTLKIQPAKLEDSAVYLCASSEQLSAGEAFFGQGTRLTVV.

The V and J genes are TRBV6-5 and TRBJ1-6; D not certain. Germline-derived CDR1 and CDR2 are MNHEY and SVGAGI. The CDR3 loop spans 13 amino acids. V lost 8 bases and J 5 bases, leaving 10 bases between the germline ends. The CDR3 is CASGAANNSPLHF. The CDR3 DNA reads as TGTGCCAGCGGCGCCGCCAATAATTCACCCCTCCACTTT.

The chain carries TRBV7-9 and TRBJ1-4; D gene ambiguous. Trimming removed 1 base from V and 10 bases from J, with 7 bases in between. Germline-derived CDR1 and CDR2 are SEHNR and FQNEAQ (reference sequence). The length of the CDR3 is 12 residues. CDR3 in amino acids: CASSLDGGKLFF. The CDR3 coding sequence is TGTGCCAGCAGCTTAGATGGTGGAAAACTGTTTTTT. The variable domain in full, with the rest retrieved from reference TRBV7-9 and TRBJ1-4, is DTGVSQNPRHKITKRGQNVTFRCDPISEHNRLYWYRQTLGQGPEFLTYFQNEAQLEKSRLLSDRFSAERPKGSFSTLEIQRTEQGDSAMYLCASSLDGGKLFFGSGTQLSVL.

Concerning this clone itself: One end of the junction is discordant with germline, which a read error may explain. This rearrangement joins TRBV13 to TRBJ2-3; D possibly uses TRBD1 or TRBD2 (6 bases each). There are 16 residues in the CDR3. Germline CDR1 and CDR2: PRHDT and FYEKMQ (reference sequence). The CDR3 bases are TGTGCCAGCAGTTTAGGGGGGTGGTCGGGGACGGATACGCAGTATTTT. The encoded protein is CASSLGGWSGTDTQYF.

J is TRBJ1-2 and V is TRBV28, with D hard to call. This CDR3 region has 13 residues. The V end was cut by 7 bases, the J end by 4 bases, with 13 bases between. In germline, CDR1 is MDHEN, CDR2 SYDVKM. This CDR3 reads CASNSGNLYGYTF. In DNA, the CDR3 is TGTGCCAGCAACTCGGGGAACCTCTATGGCTACACCTTC.

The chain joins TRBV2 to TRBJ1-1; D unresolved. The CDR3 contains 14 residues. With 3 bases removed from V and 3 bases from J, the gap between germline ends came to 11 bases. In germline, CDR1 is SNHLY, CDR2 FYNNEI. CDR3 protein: CASSDLSGDTEAFF. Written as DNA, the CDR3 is TGTGCCAGCAGTGACCTTTCCGGGGACACTGAAGCTTTCTTT.

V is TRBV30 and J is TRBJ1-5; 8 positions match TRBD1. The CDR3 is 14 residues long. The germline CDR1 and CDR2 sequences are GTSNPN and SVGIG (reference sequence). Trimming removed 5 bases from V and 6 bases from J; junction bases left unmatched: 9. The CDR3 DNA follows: TGTGCCTGGGGGACAGGCCAGGGAAGTCAGCCCCAGCATTTT. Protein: CAWGTGQGSQPQHF.